This T cell receptor (beta chain) was identified in a study of T cell changes during pregnancy in multiple sclerosis (dated 2019 in TCRdb). Broadly, across the study: The study looked at changes in the T cell repertoire across pregnancy in women with multiple sclerosis.

The receptor library was made with the immunoSEQ multiplex PCR assay. As stored in TCRdb, this immuneACCESS dataset retains in-frame rearrangements with V and J assigned. A fraction of the clones does not appear; measured against another copy, unresolved V genes explain less than half of the discrepancy, and the remainder lacks a known reason. In all, the sample holds some 20,000 clones, and about 88% of those were seen once. The ten largest clones take up more than 6% of the sample. Via the germline V gene (reference sequence), CDR1 is LNHNV and CDR2 YYDKDF. There are 18 amino acids in the CDR3, from cysteine to phenylalanine inclusive. Only the CDR3 region is kept as DNA, spanning 54 bases read in frame from base 1. Germline trimming amounts to 3 bases on V and 7 bases on J, with 18 as the count of junction bases outside the gene matches. In regard to this clone: The antigen this receptor binds is unknown. Base qualities were left out, and no much larger clone turns up one base away.

The material sequenced was CD8+ T cells from peripheral blood mononuclear cells, taken in the third trimester of pregnancy. The sequence was collected from a female donor in good health, enrolled as a control in a pregnancy study. The V gene is TRBV15 and the J gene is TRBJ1-5; 7 middle bases align to TRBD1. The nucleotides are TGTGCCACCAGCAGTGCCTTGAGGGGGCGGCAAAGAGGGCAGCCCCAGCATTTT. Translated, it gives CATSSALRGRQRGQPQHF.